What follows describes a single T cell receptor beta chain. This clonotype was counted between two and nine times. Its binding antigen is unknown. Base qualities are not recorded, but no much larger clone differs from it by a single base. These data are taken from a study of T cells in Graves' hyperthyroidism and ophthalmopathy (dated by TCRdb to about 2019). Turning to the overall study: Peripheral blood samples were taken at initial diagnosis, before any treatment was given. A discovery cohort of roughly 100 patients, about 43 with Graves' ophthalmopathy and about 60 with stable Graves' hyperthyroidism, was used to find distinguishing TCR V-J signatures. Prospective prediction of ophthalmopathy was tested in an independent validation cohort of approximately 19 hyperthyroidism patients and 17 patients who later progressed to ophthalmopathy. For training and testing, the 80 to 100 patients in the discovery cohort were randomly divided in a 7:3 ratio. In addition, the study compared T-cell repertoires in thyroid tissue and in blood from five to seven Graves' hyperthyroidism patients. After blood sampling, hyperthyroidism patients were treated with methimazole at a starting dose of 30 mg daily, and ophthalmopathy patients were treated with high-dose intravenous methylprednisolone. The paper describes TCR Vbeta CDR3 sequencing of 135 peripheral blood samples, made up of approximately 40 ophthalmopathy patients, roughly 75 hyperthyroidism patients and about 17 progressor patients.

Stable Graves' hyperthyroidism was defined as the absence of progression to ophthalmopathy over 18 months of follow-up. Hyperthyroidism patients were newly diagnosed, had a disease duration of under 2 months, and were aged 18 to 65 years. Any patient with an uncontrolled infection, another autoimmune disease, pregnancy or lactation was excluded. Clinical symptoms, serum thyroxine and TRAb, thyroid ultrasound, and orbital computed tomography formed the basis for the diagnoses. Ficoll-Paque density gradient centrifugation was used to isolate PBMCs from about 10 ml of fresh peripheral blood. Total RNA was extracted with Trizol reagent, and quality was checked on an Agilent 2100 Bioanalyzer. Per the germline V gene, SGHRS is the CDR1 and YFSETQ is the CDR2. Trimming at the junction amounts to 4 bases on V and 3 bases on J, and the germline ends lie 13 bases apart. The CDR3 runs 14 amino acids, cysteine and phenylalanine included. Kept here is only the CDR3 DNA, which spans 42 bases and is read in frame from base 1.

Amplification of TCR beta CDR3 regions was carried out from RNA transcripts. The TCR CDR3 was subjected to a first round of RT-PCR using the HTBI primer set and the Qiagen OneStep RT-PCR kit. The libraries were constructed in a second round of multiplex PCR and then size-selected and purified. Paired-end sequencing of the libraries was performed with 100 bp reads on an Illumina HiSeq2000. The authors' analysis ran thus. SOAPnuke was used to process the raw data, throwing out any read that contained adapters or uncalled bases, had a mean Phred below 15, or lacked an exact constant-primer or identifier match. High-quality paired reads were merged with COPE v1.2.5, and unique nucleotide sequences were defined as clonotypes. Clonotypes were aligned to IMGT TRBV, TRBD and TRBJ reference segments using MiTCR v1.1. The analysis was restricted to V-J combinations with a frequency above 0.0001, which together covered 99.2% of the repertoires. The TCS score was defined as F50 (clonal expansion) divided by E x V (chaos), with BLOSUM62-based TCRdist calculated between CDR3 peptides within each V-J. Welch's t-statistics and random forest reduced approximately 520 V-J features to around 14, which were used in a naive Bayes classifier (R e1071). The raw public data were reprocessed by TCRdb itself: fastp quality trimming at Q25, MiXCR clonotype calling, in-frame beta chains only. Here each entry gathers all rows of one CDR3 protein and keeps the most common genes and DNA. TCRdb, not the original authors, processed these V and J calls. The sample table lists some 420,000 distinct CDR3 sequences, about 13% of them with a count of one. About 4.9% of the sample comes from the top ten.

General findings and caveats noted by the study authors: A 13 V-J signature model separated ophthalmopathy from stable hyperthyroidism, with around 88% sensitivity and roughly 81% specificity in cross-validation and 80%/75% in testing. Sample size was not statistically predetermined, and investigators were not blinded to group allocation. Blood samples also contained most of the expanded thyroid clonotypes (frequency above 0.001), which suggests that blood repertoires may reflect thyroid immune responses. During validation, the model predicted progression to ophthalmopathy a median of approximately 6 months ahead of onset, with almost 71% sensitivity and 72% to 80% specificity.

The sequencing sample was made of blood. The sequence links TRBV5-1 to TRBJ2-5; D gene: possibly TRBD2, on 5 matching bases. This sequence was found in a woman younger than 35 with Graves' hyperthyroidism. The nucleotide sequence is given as TGCGCCAGCAGCCTCGGGATGCCAAAAGAGACCCAGTACTTC. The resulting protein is CASSLGMPKETQYF.